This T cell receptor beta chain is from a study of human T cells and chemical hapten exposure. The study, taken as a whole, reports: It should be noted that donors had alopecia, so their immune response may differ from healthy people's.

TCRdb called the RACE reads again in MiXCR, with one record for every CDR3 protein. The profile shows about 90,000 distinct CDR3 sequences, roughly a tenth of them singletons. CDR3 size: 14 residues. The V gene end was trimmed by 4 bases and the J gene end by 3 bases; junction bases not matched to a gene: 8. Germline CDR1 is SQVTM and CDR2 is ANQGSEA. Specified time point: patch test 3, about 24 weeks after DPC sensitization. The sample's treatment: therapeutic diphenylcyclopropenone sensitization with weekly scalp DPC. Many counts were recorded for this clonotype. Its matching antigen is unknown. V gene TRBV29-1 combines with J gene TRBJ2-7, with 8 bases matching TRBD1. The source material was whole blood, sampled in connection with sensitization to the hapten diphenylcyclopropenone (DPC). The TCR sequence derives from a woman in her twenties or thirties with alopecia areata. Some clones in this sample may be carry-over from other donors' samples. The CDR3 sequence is CSVVFTGGGYEQYF. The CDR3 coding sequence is TGCAGCGTTGTCTTCACAGGGGGTGGCTACGAGCAGTACTTC.